The sequence of this T cell receptor beta chain was determined in a study of monozygotic twins with cystic fibrosis. Study information: Three micrograms of fragmented DNA underwent roughly 15 PCR cycles for library preparation.

Between the trimmed V and J ends, which lost 0 bases and 8 bases, there was a span of 9 bases. Germline values: CDR1 SGHKS, CDR2 YYEKEE (reference sequence). The CDR3 runs 13 residues. Study-wide findings and caveats: V usage most resembled the co-twin in 13 of 16 pairs. Low clonality (median around 0.0095) suggested a mostly naive repertoire.

The protocol was immunoSEQ multiplex PCR, while the TCRdb copy is restricted to in-frame clones and leaves out a portion. The sample lists 15,000 to 20,000 clones; about 97% were seen once. Worth noting for this clone: Its matching antigen is unknown.

The chain employs TRBV5-5 and TRBJ2-4; D uncertain. The sequence came from a woman aged 25 to 39 with cystic fibrosis. Sequencing was carried out using blood. CDR3 sequence (DNA): TGTGCCAGCAGCTTGGAGGGAATGCACATTCAGTACTTC. Translated: CASSLEGMHIQYF.